The rows below give T cell receptor beta chains drawn from one sample of a study of blood T cells in healthy people across ages. From the 5' RACE reads, TCRdb called clonotypes with MiXCR, one entry per CDR3 protein. The data show 1.5 million or so distinct CDR3 sequences, approximately 40% seen once. Sequencing was carried out using blood. All receptors derive from a woman younger than 30 in good health. Both conserved end residues are part of each CDR3. A D gene is named only where the DNA matches it firmly. Not all rows give a size; the values are once, few, many and, for expanded clones, a class.

d_gene,abundance,v_gene,j_gene,CDR3aa,CDR3nt
NA,NA,TRBV2,TRBJ2-3,CASSSVPAYTDTQYF,TGTGCCAGTAGTTCAGTTCCGGCGTACACAGATACGCAGTATTTT
NA,many,TRBV6-1,TRBJ1-2,CASSEAPRGYTF,TGTGCCAGCAGTGAAGCGCCACGGGGCTACACCTTC
TRBD2,NA,TRBV5-8,TRBJ2-7,CASSSIAGADSYEQYF,TGTGCCAGCAGCTCGATAGCGGGGGCCGACTCCTACGAGCAGTACTTC
TRBD2,NA,TRBV7-9,TRBJ2-7,CASSSLVGGSAYEQYF,TGTGCCAGCAGCTCCCTCGTGGGAGGGAGCGCCTACGAGCAGTACTTC
NA,NA,TRBV9,TRBJ2-1,CASSPPRVNEQFF,TGTGCCAGCAGCCCCCCCAGGGTCAATGAGCAGTTCTTC
TRBD2,NA,TRBV2,TRBJ2-7,CASSAGTRGYEQYF,TGTGCCAGCAGTGCCGGGACTAGGGGCTACGAGCAGTACTTC
NA,NA,TRBV3-1,TRBJ2-5,CAGSQIQETQYF,TGTGCCGGCAGCCAAATTCAAGAGACCCAGTACTTC
NA,NA,TRBV12-5,TRBJ1-1,CASGGRVNTEAFF,TGTGCTAGTGGTGGTAGGGTTAACACTGAAGCTTTCTTT
NA,NA,TRBV28,TRBJ2-5,CASSSGVPNEQYF,TGTGCCAGCAGTTCCGGGGTACCAAATGAGCAGTACTTC
TRBD2,few,TRBV5-6,TRBJ2-1,CASRGSGGSYNEQFF,TGTGCCAGCAGGGGCAGCGGGGGCTCCTACAATGAGCAGTTCTTC
NA,NA,TRBV12-3/TRBV12-4,TRBJ2-3,CASSLPTPRQTDTQYF,TGTGCCAGCAGCCTCCCGACGCCCCGTCAAACAGATACGCAGTATTTT
TRBD2,NA,TRBV5-1,TRBJ2-5,CASSGRGGPETQYF,TGCGCCAGCAGCGGGCGGGGGGGCCCAGAGACCCAGTACTTC
TRBD2,NA,TRBV6-5,TRBJ2-3,CASSYAVGAGTNYPSTDTQYF,TGTGCCAGCAGTTACGCGGTTGGAGCCGGGACTAACTACCCTAGCACGGATACGCAGTATTTT
NA,NA,TRBV9,TRBJ1-6,CASSSPGRQSLSPLHF,TGTGCCAGCAGCTCCCCTGGGCGACAGAGTCTATCACCCCTCCACTTT
TRBD1,NA,TRBV27,TRBJ1-5,CASKDRSVSNQPQHF,TGTGCCAGCAAGGACAGGTCTGTTAGCAATCAGCCCCAGCATTTT
NA,NA,TRBV6-1,TRBJ1-5,CASSESAGSNQPQHF,TGTGCCAGCAGTGAATCGGCGGGAAGCAATCAGCCCCAGCATTTT
TRBD2,few,TRBV10-1,TRBJ2-3,CASSEGILAGLTDTQYF,TGCGCCAGCAGTGAAGGGATCCTAGCGGGGCTCACAGATACGCAGTATTTT
NA,NA,TRBV7-9,TRBJ2-7,CASKTDSLGQYF,TGTGCCAGCAAAACGGACAGCCTCGGGCAGTACTTC
TRBD1,NA,TRBV5-1,TRBJ2-1,CASSSPGGAEFF,TGCGCCAGCAGCTCACCAGGGGGTGCAGAGTTCTTC
NA,few,TRBV6-6,TRBJ2-5,CARTHEGETQYF,TGTGCCAGAACCCATGAGGGTGAGACCCAGTACTTC
NA,NA,TRBV6-2/TRBV6-3,TRBJ2-1,CARSYYLAEQFF,TGTGCCCGCAGTTATTATTTGGCCGAGCAGTTCTTC
NA,NA,TRBV5-1,TRBJ2-7,CASSLAWAYFYNEQYF,TGCGCCAGCAGCTTGGCCTGGGCGTATTTTTACAATGAGCAGTACTTC
TRBD1,few,TRBV12-3/TRBV12-4,TRBJ1-2,CASSLGQGLDYGYTF,TGTGCCAGCAGTTTAGGACAGGGGCTTGACTATGGCTACACCTTC
NA,NA,TRBV7-8,TRBJ1-2,CASSPPGPDYGYTF,TGTGCCAGCAGCCCACCGGGGCCTGACTATGGCTACACCTTC
NA,NA,TRBV3-1,TRBJ1-2,CASSRGTGLNYGYTF,TGTGCCAGCAGCCGGGGAACAGGGTTGAACTATGGCTACACCTTC
NA,NA,TRBV9,TRBJ1-2,CASSVDVGYGYTF,TGTGCCAGCAGCGTCGACGTTGGCTATGGCTACACCTTC
TRBD2,NA,TRBV10-3,TRBJ2-7,CAIRSSREGHEQYF,TGTGCCATCAGATCTAGCCGGGAGGGACACGAGCAGTACTTC
TRBD2,few,TRBV7-9,TRBJ2-5,CASSILAGLGETQYF,TGTGCCAGCAGCATACTAGCGGGACTGGGGGAGACCCAGTACTTC
NA,few,TRBV6-1,TRBJ1-6,CAIHITGAGANNSPLHF,TGTGCCATCCATATTACGGGTGCGGGCGCCAATAATTCACCCCTCCACTTT
NA,many,TRBV20-1,TRBJ2-1,CSASYSEVEQFF,TGCAGTGCTAGCTATAGCGAGGTTGAGCAGTTCTTC
TRBD1,NA,TRBV5-1,TRBJ2-2,CACRTGTNTGELFF,TGCGCCTGTCGGACAGGGACGAACACCGGGGAGCTGTTTTTT
NA,NA,TRBV30,TRBJ1-5,CAWSEGFGGNQPQHF,TGTGCCTGGAGTGAGGGGTTTGGGGGCAATCAGCCCCAGCATTTT
NA,NA,TRBV3-1,TRBJ2-1,CASSEGGPRRAISSYNEQFF,TGTGCCAGCAGCGAAGGGGGACCGCGAAGGGCTATTAGCTCCTACAATGAGCAGTTCTTC
NA,NA,TRBV28,TRBJ1-4,CASSSSGTNEKLFF,TGTGCCAGCAGTTCCAGCGGAACTAATGAAAAACTGTTTTTT